This TCR beta chain was retrieved from a study of Graves' ophthalmopathy and Graves' hyperthyroidism. Overall study results and limits: Most thyroid clonotypes expanded beyond 0.001 frequency were also found in blood. The model reached approximately 67% sensitivity and roughly 72% specificity for predicting ophthalmopathy progression.

Ophthalmopathy donors' eye disease showed moderate-to-severe activity, CAS of at least 3, NOSPECS of at least 4 and duration under 3 months. Among the exclusions were patients with other autoimmune diseases, uncontrolled infections, pregnancy or lactation. Amplifying from RNA transcripts, the study obtained TCR beta CDR3 regions. Second-round multiplex PCR came after first-round RT-PCR with HTBI primers. TCRdb analysed the multiplex PCR reads with MiXCR anew, one entry per CDR3 protein. Of approximately 480,000 distinct CDR3 sequences in the sample, 13% to 15% were seen once. Details on this clonotype: Its antigen remains unknown.

The CDR3 runs to 15 residues. Germline V lookup: CDR1 SGDLS, CDR2 YYNGEE. V shed 3 bases and J shed 2 bases, with 12 bases lying between them. This TCR derives from a woman under 40 with Graves' ophthalmopathy. The chain carries TRBV9 and TRBJ2-4; D possibly corresponds to TRBD1 (6 bases). Sequenced input: blood. The CDR3 region has the DNA TGTGCCAGCAGCGCAACACAGGGTCCCAAAAACATTCAGTACTTC. Encoded protein: CASSATQGPKNIQYF.